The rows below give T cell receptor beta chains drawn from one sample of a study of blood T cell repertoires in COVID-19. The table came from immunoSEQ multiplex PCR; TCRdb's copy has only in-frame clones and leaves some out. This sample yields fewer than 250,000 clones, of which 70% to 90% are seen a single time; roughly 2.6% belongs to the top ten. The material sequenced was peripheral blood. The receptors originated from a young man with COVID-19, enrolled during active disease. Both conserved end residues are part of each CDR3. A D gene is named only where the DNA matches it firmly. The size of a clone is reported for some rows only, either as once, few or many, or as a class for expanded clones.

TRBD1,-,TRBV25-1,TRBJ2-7,TGTGCCAGCAAACAGGGGGCGCGTGGCGAGCAGTACTTC,CASKQGARGEQYF
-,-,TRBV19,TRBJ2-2,TGTGCCAGTAGTCCCCGGGATGGGTACACCGGGGAGCTGTTTTTT,CASSPRDGYTGELFF
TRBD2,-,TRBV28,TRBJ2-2,TGTGCCAGCAGGACCGGGACTACCCTTCATGGCGGGGAGCTGTTTTTT,CASRTGTTLHGGELFF
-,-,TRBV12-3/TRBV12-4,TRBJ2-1,TGTGCCAGCAGTGCCCGCAGTGGCCATGAGCAGTTCTTC,CASSARSGHEQFF
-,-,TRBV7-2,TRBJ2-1,TGTGCCAGCAGCTTCCAACTAGAAAATGAGCAGTTCTTC,CASSFQLENEQFF
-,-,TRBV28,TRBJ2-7,TGTGCCAGCACCAAAGCATCCTACGAGCAGTACTTC,CASTKASYEQYF
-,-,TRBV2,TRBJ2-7,TGTGCCAGCAGCTATGCTTACGAGCAGTACTTC,CASSYAYEQYF
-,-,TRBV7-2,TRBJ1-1,TGTGCCAGCAGCTTAGTCGGGGGGAACACTGAAGCTTTCTTT,CASSLVGGNTEAFF
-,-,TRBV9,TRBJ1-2,TGTGCCAGCAGCGTAGCGGGCCTAGCATATGGCTACACCTTC,CASSVAGLAYGYTF
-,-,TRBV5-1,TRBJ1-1,TGCGCCAGCAGCGGGGGGACCAACCTCGGAGCTTTCTTT,CASSGGTNLGAFF
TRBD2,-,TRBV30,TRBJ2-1,TGTGCCTGGAGTTACCGGACTAGCGGCTACAATGAGCAGTTCTTC,CAWSYRTSGYNEQFF
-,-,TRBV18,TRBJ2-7,TGTGCCAGCTCACCACGGCGGATCTACGAGCAGTACTTC,CASSPRRIYEQYF
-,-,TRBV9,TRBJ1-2,TGTGCCAGCAGCGGCCGAGGGTCTGGCTACACCTTC,CASSGRGSGYTF
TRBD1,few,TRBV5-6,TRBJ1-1,TGTGCCAGCAGCTGGGACAGGGACACTGAAGCTTTCTTT,CASSWDRDTEAFF
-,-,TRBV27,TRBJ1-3,TGTGCCAGCAGTCCCGACATCTCTGGAAACACCATATATTTT,CASSPDISGNTIYF
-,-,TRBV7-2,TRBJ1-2,TGTGCCAGCAGCCCACGACGATTCCAGGGGAATCCGGGCTACACCTTC,CASSPRRFQGNPGYTF
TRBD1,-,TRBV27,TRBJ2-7,TGTGCCAGCGAGCCGGGACAGGGGGTTCAGGAGCAGTACTTC,CASEPGQGVQEQYF
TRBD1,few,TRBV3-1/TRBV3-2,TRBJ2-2,TGTGCCAGCAGCCAAGAATTAACAGGGGGTAACACCGGGGAGCTGTTTTTT,CASSQELTGGNTGELFF
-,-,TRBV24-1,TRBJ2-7,TGTGCCACCTCCACCGTCGGCTCCTACGAGCAGTACTTC,CATSTVGSYEQYF
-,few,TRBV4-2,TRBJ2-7,TGTGCCAGCAGCCATGAGGGGGGGTACGAGCAGTACTTC,CASSHEGGYEQYF
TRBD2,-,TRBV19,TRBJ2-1,TGTGCCAGTACCAGCGGGGGTTACAATGAGCAGTTCTTC,CASTSGGYNEQFF
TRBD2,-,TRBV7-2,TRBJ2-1,TGTGCCAGCAGCCAATTAGCGGGAGGGGGCAATGAGCAGTTCTTC,CASSQLAGGGNEQFF
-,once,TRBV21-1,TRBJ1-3,TGTGCCAGCAGCAAAGCGCTTTCCGAGGGTAACTCTGGAAACACCATATATTTT,CASSKALSEGNSGNTIYF
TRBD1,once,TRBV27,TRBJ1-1,TGTGCCAGCAGATCTCCGTTCGGGGCAGGGGGCTTGAAAGCTTTCTTT,CASRSPFGAGGLKAFF
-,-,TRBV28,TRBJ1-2,TGTGCCAGCAGTTTTCCCCCCCAGACAGGTACCTACACCTTC,CASSFPPQTGTYTF